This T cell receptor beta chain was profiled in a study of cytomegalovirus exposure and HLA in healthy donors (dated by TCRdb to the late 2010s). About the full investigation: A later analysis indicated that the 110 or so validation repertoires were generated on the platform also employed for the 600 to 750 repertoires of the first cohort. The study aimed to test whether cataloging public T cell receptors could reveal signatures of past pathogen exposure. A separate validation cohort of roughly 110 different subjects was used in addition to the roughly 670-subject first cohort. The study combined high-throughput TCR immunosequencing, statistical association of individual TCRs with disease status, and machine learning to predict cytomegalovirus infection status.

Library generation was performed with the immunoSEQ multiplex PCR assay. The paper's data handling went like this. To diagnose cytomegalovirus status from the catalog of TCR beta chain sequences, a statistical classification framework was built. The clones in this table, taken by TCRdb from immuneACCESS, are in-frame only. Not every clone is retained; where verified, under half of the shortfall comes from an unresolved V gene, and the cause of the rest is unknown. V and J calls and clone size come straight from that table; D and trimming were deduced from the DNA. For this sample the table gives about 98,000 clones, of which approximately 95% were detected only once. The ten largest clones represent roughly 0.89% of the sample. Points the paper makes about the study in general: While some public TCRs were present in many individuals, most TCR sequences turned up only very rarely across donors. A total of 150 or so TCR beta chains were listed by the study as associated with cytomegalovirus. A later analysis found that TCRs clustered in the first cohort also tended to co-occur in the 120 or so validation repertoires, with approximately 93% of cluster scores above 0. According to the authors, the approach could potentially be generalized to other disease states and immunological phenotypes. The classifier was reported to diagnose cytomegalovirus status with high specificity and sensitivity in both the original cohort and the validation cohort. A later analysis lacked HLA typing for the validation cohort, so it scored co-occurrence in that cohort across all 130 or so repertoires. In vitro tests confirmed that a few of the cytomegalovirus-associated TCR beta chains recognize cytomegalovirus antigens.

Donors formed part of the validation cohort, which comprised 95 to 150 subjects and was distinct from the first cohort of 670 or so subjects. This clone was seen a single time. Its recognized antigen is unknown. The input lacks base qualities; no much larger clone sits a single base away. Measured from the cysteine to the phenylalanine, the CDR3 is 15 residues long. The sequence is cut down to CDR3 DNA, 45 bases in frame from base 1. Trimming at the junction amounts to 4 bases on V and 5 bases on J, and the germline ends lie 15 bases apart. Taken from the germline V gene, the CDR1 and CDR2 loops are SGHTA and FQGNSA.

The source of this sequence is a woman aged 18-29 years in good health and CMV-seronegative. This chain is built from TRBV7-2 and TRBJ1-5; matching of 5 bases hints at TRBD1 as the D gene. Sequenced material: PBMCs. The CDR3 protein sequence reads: CASSSKVREDQPQHF. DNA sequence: TGTGCCAGCAGCTCGAAGGTCAGGGAGGATCAGCCCCAGCATTTT.